These 8 T cell receptor beta chains came from one sample sequenced in a study of response to subunit inactivated influenza vaccine listed by TCRdb under 2018. The library was made by RT-PCR. The instrument was an Illumina HiSeq 2500. The public sequencing data were trimmed at Q25 with fastp and processed into clonotypes with MiXCR by TCRdb, which kept only in-frame beta chains. Rows are combined by CDR3 protein, so each entry shows the most common genes and DNA. For this sample the table gives roughly 710,000 distinct CDR3 sequences, of which 12% to 15% were detected only once. 7.5% to 8% of the sample belongs to the ten largest clones. Here the sequenced sample was PBMCs from blood, taken roughly 15 days before vaccination. The receptors derive from a middle-aged man who received an inactivated influenza vaccine. Donor details come from another sample of the same person, matched by shared clones.

The table lists this clonotype with a few counts. This chain links TRBV10-3 with TRBJ2-1; 8 nucleotides line up with TRBD1. J was trimmed by 7 bases and V by 7 bases; bases with no gene match: 9. This CDR3 contains 14 residues. Germline V lookup: CDR1 ENHRY, CDR2 SYGVKD. The CDR3 loop reads CAIKVQGAQNEQFF. For the CDR3, the DNA is TGTGCCATCAAGGTTCAGGGGGCGCAGAATGAGCAGTTCTTC.

This clonotype occurred a few times. The chain combines TRBV5-1 with TRBJ2-2, with D possibly TRBD2 on 6 matching bases. The CDR3 extends over 13 amino acids. CDR1 and CDR2 from the germline V gene are SGHRS and YFSETQ. V lost 4 bases, J lost 7 bases, and 11 bases lay in between. Here the CDR3 DNA reads TGCGCCAGCAGCGGGGTAGCGGACGGGGAGCTGTTTTTT. Amino acids: CASSGVADGELFF.

The gene calls are TRBV6-5 and TRBJ2-6, with 7 bases aligning to TRBD1. V lost 6 bases and J lost 0; bases outside the gene matches: 8. The CDR3 is 17 amino acids. Germline V gene data show CDR1 as MNHEY and CDR2 as SVGAGI. The CDR3 nucleotides read TGTGCCAGCAGGGCATGGGGACAGACCTCTGGGGCCAACGTCCTGACTTTC. This translates into CASRAWGQTSGANVLTF.

The chain joins TRBV7-8 to TRBJ2-7; 9 positions match TRBD2. V shed 5 bases, J shed 3 bases, and the junction held 8 bases outside the gene matches. The CDR3 is 15 residues long. Germline CDR1 SGHVS, CDR2 FQNEAQ. The CDR3 protein is CASSPTGLASYEQYF. The DNA for the CDR3 is TGTGCCAGCAGCCCAACGGGACTAGCAAGCTACGAGCAGTACTTC. Supplemented by reference TRBV7-8 and TRBJ2-7, the full variable domain reads GAGVSQSPRYKVAKRGQDVALRCDPISGHVSLFWYQQALGQGPEFLTYFQNEAQLDKSGLPSDRFFAERPEGSVSTLKIQRTQQEDSAVYLCASSPTGLASYEQYFGPGTRLTVT.

The chain couples TRBV7-6 to TRBJ2-7, with D possibly matching TRBD2 (6 bases). The V gene's germline CDR1 is SGHVS and CDR2 FNYEAQ. V lost 5 bases and J lost 4, with 12 bases in between. The CDR3 totals 13 residues. This chain's CDR3 is CASSPSGVYEQYF. CDR3 nucleotide sequence: TGTGCCAGCAGCCCTTCGGGAGTTTACGAGCAGTACTTC.

This clonotype has only a few counts. The rearrangement links TRBV4-3 to TRBJ2-3; a possible D gene is TRBD2 (5 bases). The germline gives CDR1 LGHNA, CDR2 YSLEER. V lost 0 bases and J lost 6, with 13 bases in between. This CDR3 has 15 residues. The CDR3 here is CASSQDLLGGDTQYF. In nucleotides, the CDR3 is TGCGCCAGCAGCCAAGATCTCCTCGGCGGGGATACGCAGTATTTT.

This clonotype showed up many times. The V call is TRBV5-6, the J call TRBJ2-2; 7 bases fit TRBD1. This CDR3 has 15 residues. Germline assignment: CDR1 SGHDT and CDR2 YYEEEE. V trimming: 2 bases; J trimming: 6 bases; junction bases outside the gene matches: 7. CDR3 sequence: CASSLTGASAGELFF. As DNA, the CDR3 is TGTGCCAGCAGCTTAACAGGGGCTTCCGCCGGGGAGCTGTTTTTT.

This clonotype was detected only a few times. This chain joins TRBV7-8 and TRBJ2-2, with TRBD2 identical over 13 bases. Unmatched junction bases numbered 4, after V lost 3 bases and J lost 6 bases. Germline assignment: CDR1 SGHVS and CDR2 FQNEAQ. The CDR3 spans 16 residues. This CDR3 reads CASSLGTSGIAGELFF. The CDR3 nucleotides are TGTGCCAGCAGCTTGGGGACTAGCGGGATCGCCGGGGAGCTGTTTTTT.